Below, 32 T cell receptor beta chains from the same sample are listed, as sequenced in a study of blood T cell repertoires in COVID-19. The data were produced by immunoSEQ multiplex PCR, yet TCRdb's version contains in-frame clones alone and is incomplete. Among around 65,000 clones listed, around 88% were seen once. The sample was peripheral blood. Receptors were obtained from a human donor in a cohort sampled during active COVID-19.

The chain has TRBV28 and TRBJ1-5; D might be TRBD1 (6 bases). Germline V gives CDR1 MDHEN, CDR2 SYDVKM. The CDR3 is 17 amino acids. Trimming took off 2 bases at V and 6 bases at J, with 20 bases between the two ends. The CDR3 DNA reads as TGTGCCAGCAGTTTAGGGCGATGGGGGCTATCGAGTCAGCCCCAGCATTTT. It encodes CASSLGRWGLSSQPQHF.

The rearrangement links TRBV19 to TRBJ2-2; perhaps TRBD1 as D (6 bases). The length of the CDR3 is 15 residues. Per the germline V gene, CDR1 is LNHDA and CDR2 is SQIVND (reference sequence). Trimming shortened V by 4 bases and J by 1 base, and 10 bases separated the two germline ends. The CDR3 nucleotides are TGTGCCAGTAGTAGTCCCAGGGGGAACACCGGGGAGCTGTTTTTT. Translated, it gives CASSSPRGNTGELFF.

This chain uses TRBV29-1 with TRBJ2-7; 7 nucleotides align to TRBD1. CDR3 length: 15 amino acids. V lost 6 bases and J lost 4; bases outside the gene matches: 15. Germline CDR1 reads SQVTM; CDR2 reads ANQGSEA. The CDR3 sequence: CSVLNRGQGKYEQYF. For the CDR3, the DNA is TGCAGCGTCCTAAATAGGGGGCAGGGGAAGTACGAGCAGTACTTC.

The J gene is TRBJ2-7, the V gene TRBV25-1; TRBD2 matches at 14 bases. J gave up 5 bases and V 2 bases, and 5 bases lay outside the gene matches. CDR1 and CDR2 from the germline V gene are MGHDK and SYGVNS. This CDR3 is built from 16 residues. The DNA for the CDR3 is TGTGCCAGCAGTGAACCGGGACTAGCGGGAGTTAACGAGCAGTACTTC. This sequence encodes CASSEPGLAGVNEQYF.

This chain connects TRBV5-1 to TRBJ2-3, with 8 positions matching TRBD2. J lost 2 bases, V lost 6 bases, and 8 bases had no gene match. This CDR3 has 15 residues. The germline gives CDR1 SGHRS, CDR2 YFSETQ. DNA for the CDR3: TGCGCCAGCAACCGATGGACTAGCTCCACAGATACGCAGTATTTT. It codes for CASNRWTSSTDTQYF.

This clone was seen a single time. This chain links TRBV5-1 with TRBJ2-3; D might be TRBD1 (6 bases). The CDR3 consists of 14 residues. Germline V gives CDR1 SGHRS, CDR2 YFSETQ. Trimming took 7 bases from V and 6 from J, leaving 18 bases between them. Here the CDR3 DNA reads TGCGCCAGCGCCCCAGGGGCCACCTCGGATACGCAGTATTTT. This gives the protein CASAPGATSDTQYF.

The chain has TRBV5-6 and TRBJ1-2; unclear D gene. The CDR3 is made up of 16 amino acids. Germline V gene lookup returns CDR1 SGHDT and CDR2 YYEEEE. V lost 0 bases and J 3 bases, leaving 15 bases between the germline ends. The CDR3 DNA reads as TGTGCCAGCAGCTTGGAATCGCAGAATGTGTACTATGGCTACACCTTC. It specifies CASSLESQNVYYGYTF.

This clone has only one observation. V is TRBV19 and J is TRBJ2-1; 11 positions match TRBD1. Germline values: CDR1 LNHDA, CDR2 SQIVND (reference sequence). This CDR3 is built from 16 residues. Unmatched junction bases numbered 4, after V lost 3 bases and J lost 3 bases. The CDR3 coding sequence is TGTGCCAGTAGTATGCCGGGACAGGGGGTCTACAATGAGCAGTTCTTC. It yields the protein CASSMPGQGVYNEQFF.

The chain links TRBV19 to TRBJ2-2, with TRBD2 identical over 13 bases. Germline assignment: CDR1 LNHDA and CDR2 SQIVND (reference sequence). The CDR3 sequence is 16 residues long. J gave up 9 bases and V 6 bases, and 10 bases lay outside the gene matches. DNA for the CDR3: TGTGCCAGTAGGAGAGATTGGACTAGCGGGAGTCGGGAGCTGTTTTTT. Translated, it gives CASRRDWTSGSRELFF.

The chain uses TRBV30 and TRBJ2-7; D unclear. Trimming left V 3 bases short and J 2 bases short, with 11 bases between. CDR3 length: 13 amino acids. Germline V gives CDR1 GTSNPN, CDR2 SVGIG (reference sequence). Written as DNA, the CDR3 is TGTGCCTGGAGGGCACCGAAAACCTACGAGCAGTACTTC. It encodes CAWRAPKTYEQYF.

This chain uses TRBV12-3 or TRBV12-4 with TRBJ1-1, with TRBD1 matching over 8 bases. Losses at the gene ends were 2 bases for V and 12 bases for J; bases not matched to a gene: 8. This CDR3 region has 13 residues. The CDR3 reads CASSLWQGAGTFF. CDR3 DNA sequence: TGTGCCAGCAGTTTATGGCAGGGGGCAGGAACTTTCTTT.

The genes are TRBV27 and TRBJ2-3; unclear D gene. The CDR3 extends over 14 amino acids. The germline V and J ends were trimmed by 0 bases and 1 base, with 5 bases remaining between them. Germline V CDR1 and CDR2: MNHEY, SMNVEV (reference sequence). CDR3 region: CASSLSRGTDTQYF. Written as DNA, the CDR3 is TGTGCCAGCAGTTTATCTCGCGGCACAGATACGCAGTATTTT.

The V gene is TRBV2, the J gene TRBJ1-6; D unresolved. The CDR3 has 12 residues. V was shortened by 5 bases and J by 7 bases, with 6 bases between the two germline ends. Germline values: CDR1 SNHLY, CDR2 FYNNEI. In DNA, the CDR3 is TGTGCCAGCAGTTCCAGGAATTCACCCCTCCACTTT. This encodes CASSSRNSPLHF.

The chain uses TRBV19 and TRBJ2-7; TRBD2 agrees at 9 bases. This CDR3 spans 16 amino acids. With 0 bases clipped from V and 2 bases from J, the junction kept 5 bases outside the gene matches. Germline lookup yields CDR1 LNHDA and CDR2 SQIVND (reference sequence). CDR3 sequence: CASSIDLTSGPYEQYF. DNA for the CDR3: TGTGCCAGTAGTATAGATCTGACTAGCGGACCCTACGAGCAGTACTTC.

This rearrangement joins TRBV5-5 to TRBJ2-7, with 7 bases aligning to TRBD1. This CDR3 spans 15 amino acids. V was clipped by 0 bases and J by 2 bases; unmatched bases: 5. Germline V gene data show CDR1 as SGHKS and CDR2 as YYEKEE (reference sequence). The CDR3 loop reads CASSLGGTVAYEQYF. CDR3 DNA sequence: TGTGCCAGCAGCTTGGGGGGGACAGTCGCCTACGAGCAGTACTTC.

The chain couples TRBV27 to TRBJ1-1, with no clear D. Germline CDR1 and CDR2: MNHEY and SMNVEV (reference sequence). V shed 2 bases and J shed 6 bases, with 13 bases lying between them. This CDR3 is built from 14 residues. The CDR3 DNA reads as TGTGCCAGCAGTTTAAATACGGTAGTCGCTGAAGCTTTCTTT. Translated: CASSLNTVVAEAFF.

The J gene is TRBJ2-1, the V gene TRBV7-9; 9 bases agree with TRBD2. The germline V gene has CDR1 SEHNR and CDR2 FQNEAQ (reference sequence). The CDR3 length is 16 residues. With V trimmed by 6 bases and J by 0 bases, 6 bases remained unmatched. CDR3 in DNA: TGTGCCAGCAGAAAACTAGCGGGCAGCTCCTACAATGAGCAGTTCTTC. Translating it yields CASRKLAGSSYNEQFF.

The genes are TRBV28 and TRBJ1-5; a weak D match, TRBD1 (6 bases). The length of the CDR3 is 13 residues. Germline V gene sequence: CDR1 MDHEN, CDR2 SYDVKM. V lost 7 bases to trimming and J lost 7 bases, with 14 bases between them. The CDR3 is CASTWGRVQPQHF. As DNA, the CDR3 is TGTGCCAGCACCTGGGGGCGGGTACAGCCCCAGCATTTT.

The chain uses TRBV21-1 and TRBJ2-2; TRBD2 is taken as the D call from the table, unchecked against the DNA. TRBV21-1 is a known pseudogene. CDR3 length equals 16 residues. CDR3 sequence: CASSRGLAGETGELFF. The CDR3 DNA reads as TGTGCCAGCAGCAGGGGACTAGCGGGAGAAACCGGGGAGCTGTTTTTT.

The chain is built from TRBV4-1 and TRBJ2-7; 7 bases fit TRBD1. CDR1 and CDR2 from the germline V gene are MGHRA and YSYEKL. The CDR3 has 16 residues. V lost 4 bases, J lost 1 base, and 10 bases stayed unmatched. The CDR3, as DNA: TGCGCCAGCAGCCTACTAAGACAGGGTTCTTCCTACGAGCAGTACTTC. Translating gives CASSLLRQGSSYEQYF.

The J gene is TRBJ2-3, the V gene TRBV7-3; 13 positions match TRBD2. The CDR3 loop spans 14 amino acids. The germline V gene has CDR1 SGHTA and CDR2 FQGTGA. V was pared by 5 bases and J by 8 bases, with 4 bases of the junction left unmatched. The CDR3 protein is CASSPGLAGVTQYF. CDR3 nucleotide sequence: TGTGCCAGCAGCCCCGGACTAGCGGGAGTTACGCAGTATTTT.

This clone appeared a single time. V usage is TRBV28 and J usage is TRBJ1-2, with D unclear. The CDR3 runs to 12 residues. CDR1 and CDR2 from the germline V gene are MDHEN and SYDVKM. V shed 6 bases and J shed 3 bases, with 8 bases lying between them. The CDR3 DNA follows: TGTGCCAGCAGCCGGGGAGACTATGGCTACACCTTC. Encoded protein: CASSRGDYGYTF.

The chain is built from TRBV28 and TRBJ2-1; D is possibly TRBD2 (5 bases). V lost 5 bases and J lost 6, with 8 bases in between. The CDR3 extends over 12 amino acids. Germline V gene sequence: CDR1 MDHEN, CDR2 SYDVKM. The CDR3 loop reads CASSITSNEQFF. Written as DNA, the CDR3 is TGTGCCAGCAGTATAACTAGCAATGAGCAGTTCTTC.

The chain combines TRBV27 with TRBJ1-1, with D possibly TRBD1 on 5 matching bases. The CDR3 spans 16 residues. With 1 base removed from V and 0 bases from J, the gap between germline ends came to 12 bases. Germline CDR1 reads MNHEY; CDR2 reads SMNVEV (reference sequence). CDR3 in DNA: TGTGCCAGCAGTTTATGGGGCAGAACCATGAACACTGAAGCTTTCTTT. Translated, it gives CASSLWGRTMNTEAFF.

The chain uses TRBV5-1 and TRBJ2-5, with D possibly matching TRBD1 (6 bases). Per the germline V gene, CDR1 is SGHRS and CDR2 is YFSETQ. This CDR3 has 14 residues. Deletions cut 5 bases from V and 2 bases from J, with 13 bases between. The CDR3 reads CASRTTTGQETQYF. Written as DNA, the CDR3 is TGCGCCAGCAGAACCACGACAGGACAAGAGACCCAGTACTTC.

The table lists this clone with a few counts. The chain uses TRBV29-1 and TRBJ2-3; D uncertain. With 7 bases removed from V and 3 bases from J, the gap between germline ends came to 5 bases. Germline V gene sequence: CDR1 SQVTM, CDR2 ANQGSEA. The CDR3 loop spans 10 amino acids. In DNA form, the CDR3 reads TGCAGCGGCCGGACAGATACGCAGTATTTT. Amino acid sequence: CSGRTDTQYF.

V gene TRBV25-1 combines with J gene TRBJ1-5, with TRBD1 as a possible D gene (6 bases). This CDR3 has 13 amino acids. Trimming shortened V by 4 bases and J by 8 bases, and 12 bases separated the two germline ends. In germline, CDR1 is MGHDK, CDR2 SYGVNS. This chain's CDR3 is CASSGGGGKPQHF. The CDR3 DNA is TGTGCCAGCAGTGGGGGAGGGGGAAAGCCCCAGCATTTT. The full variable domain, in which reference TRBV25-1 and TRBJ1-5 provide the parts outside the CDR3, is EADIYQTPRYLVIGTGKKITLECSQTMGHDKMYWYQQDPGMELHLIHYSYGVNSTEKGDLSSESTVSRIRTEHFPLTLESARPSHTSQYLCASSGGGGKPQHFGDGTRLSIL.

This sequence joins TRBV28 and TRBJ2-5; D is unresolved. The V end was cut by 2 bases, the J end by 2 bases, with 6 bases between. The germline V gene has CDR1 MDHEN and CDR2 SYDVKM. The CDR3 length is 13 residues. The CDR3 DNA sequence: TGTGCCAGCAGTTTACCCCCGCAAGAGACCCAGTACTTC. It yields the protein CASSLPPQETQYF.

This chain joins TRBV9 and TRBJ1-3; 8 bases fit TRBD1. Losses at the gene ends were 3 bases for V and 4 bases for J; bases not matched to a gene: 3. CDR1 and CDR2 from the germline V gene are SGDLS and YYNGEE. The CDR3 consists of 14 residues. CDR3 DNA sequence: TGTGCCAGCAGCGAAGACAGGGGAGGAAACACCATATATTTT. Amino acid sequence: CASSEDRGGNTIYF.

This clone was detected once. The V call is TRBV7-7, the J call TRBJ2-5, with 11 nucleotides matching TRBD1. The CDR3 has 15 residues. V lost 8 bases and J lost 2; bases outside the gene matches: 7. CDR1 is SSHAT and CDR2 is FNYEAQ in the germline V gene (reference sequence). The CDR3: CASARDRGRQETQYF. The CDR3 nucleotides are TGTGCCAGCGCTAGGGACAGGGGGAGACAAGAGACCCAGTACTTC.

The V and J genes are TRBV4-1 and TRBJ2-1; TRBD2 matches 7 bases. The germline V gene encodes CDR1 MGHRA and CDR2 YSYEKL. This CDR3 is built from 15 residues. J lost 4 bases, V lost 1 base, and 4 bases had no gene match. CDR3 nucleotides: TGCGCCAGCAGCCAAGTTCCAGCGGGGTACAATGAGCAGTTCTTC. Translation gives CASSQVPAGYNEQFF.

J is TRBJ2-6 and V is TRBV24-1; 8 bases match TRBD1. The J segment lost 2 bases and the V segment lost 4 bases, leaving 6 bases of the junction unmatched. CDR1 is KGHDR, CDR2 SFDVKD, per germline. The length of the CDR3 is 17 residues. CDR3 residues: CATSDQKTGAGANVLTF. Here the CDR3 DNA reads TGTGCCACCAGTGACCAAAAGACAGGGGCTGGGGCCAACGTCCTGACTTTC.